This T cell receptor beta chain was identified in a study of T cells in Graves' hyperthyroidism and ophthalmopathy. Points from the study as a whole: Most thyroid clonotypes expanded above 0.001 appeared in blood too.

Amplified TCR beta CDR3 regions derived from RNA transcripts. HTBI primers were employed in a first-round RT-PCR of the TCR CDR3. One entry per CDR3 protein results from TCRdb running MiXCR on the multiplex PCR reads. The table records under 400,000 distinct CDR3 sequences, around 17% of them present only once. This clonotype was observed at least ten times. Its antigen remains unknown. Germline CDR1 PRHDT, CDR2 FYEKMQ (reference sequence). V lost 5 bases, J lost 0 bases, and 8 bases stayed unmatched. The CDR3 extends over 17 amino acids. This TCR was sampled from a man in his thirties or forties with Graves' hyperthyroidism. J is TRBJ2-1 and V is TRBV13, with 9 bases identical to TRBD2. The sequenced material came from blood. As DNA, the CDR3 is TGTGCCAGCAGCCGTCGACTAGCGGTGAGCTCCTACAATGAGCAGTTCTTC. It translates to CASSRRLAVSSYNEQFF. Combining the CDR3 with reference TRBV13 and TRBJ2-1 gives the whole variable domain AAGVIQSPRHLIKEKRETATLKCYPIPRHDTVYWYQQGPGQDPQFLISFYEKMQSDKGSIPDRFSAQQFSDYHSELNMSSLELGDSALYFCASSRRLAVSSYNEQFFGPGTRLTVL.